The 10 T cell receptor beta chains reported below all come from one sample, sequenced in a study of blood T cell repertoires in COVID-19. Libraries were prepared by immunoSEQ multiplex PCR; TCRdb keeps only in-frame clonotypes and omits some of them. Here the sample spans some 120,000 clones, 70% to 75% being singletons. The sequencing input was peripheral blood. These receptors all stem from a man in his fifties or sixties with acute or convalescent COVID-19.

This chain connects TRBV12-3 or TRBV12-4 to TRBJ2-1; 7 positions match TRBD1. Trimming at V came to 7 bases and at J to 5 bases, leaving 5 bases not matched to a gene. The CDR3 is 13 amino acids. The CDR3 DNA is TGTGCCAGCATCGGGACAGTTAACAATGAGCAGTTCTTC. This sequence encodes CASIGTVNNEQFF.

The genes are TRBV30 and TRBJ1-1, with a possible D match to TRBD1 (6 bases). V lost 3 bases to trimming and J lost 5 bases, with 10 bases between them. Per germline, CDR1 GTSNPN and CDR2 SVGIG (reference sequence). This CDR3 is built from 12 residues. CDR3 sequence reads: CAWRAGVTEAFF. CDR3 nucleotides: TGTGCCTGGAGGGCAGGGGTGACTGAAGCTTTCTTT.

The rearrangement uses TRBV4-2 and TRBJ2-5, with 10 bases identical to TRBD2. Germline V gene lookup returns CDR1 LGHNA and CDR2 YNFKEQ. Losses at the gene ends were 1 base for V and 5 bases for J; bases not matched to a gene: 10. The CDR3 consists of 17 residues. The CDR3 sequence: CASSQGGSGGAAETQYF. The CDR3 DNA sequence: TGTGCCAGCAGCCAAGGAGGGAGCGGGGGGGCCGCGGAGACCCAGTACTTC.

This chain joins TRBV28 and TRBJ1-5, with D perhaps TRBD1 (6 bases). V was clipped by 3 bases and J by 3 bases, with 18 bases between them. CDR3 length: 17 amino acids. CDR1 is MDHEN and CDR2 is SYDVKM in the germline V gene. CDR3 region: CASSFFGGGVTNQPQHF. The CDR3 DNA follows: TGTGCCAGCAGTTTTTTTGGTGGGGGCGTCACCAATCAGCCCCAGCATTTT.

There are a few counts of this clone. The V gene is TRBV7-9, the J gene TRBJ2-2; D is ambiguous. CDR1 is SEHNR, CDR2 FQNEAQ, per germline (reference sequence). The CDR3 has 12 amino acids. V was clipped by 5 bases and J by 5 bases, with 6 bases between them. The CDR3 loop is CASSRETGELFF. CDR3 sequence (DNA): TGTGCCAGCAGCCGAGAGACCGGGGAGCTGTTTTTT. The entire variable domain, with the rest obtained from reference TRBV7-9 and TRBJ2-2, is as follows: DTGVSQNPRHKITKRGQNVTFRCDPISEHNRLYWYRQTLGQGPEFLTYFQNEAQLEKSRLLSDRFSAERPKGSFSTLEIQRTEQGDSAMYLCASSRETGELFFGEGSRLTVL.

The V call is TRBV11-2, the J call TRBJ2-7; 10 bases agree with TRBD2. From germline, CDR1 is SGHAT and CDR2 FQNNGV. Trimming removed 5 bases from V and 2 bases from J; junction bases left unmatched: 6. The CDR3 totals 15 residues. The CDR3 loop is CASSTGTSDPYEQYF. CDR3 DNA sequence: TGTGCCAGCAGCACCGGGACTAGCGACCCCTACGAGCAGTACTTC. Supplemented by reference TRBV11-2 and TRBJ2-7, the full variable domain reads EAGVAQSPRYKIIEKRQSVAFWCNPISGHATLYWYQQILGQGPKLLIQFQNNGVVDDSQLPKDRFSAERLKGVDSTLKIQPAKLEDSAVYLCASSTGTSDPYEQYFGPGTRLTVT.

This clone appeared once. J is TRBJ1-4 and V is TRBV18; 9 nucleotides agree with TRBD1. The CDR3 length is 15 residues. V gave up 0 bases and J gave up 6 bases; unmatched junction bases: 2. Germline assignment: CDR1 KGHSH and CDR2 LQKENI. CDR3 sequence: CASSPPGTGHEKLFF. CDR3 nucleotide sequence: TGTGCCAGCTCACCACCCGGGACAGGGCATGAAAAACTGTTTTTT.

This chain uses TRBV6-5 with TRBJ1-5; 7 nucleotides match TRBD1. Trimming cost V 7 bases and J 0 bases; bases outside gene matches: 3. Germline-derived CDR1 and CDR2 are MNHEY and SVGAGI. This CDR3 contains 14 residues. The CDR3 sequence is CASKDRYSNQPQHF. The CDR3 region has the DNA TGTGCCAGCAAGGACAGGTATAGCAATCAGCCCCAGCATTTT.

The chain carries TRBV24-1 and TRBJ2-1; TRBD2 aligns across 11 bases. Germline loops: CDR1 KGHDR, CDR2 SFDVKD. V shed 0 bases, J shed 9 bases, and the junction held 3 bases outside the gene matches. This CDR3 spans 15 amino acids. This CDR3 is CATSDLSSGGTEQFF. The CDR3 region has the DNA TGTGCCACCAGTGATTTGTCTAGCGGGGGGACTGAGCAGTTCTTC.

This sequence joins TRBV29-1 and TRBJ2-2, with 12 nucleotides matching TRBD2. The CDR3 runs to 15 residues. V lost 1 base to trimming and J lost 5 bases; unmatched junction nucleotides: 2. The germline V gene encodes CDR1 SQVTM and CDR2 ANQGSEA. Here the CDR3 reads CSVEGTSGNTGELFF. Written as DNA, the CDR3 is TGCAGCGTTGAAGGGACTAGCGGGAATACCGGGGAGCTGTTTTTT.